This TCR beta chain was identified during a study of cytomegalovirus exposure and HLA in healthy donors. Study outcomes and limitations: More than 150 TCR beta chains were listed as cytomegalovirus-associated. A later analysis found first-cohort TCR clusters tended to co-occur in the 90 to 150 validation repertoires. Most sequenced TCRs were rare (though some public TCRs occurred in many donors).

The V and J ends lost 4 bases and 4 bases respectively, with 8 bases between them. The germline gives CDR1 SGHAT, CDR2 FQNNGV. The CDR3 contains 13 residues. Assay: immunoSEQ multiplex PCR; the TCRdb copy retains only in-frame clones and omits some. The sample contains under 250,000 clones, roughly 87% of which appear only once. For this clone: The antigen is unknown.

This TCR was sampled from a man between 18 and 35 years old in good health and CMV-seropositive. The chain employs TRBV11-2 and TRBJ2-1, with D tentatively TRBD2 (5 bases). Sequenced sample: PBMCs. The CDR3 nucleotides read TGTGCCAGCAGCTCGGAGGTGTACAATGAGCAGTTCTTC. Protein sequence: CASSSEVYNEQFF.